The entry below gives a single T cell receptor beta chain sequence along with its context. The method was immunoSEQ multiplex PCR; TCRdb's version includes in-frame clones alone and lacks a portion of them. The sample lists 200,000 to 250,000 clones; around nine tenths were seen once. The data stem from a study of blood T cell repertoires in COVID-19. Between the trimmed V and J ends, which lost 0 bases and 4 bases, there was a span of 11 bases. This CDR3 contains 14 residues. CDR1 and CDR2 (germline): SGHKS, YYEKEE (reference sequence). Adults between roughly 18 and 95 years of age took part from some 25 US areas.

The sample was PBMCs or T cells enriched from blood (not recorded which). The chain has TRBV5-5 and TRBJ2-7; tentatively, D is TRBD2 (7 bases). This clonotype was sampled from a woman between 45 and 60 years old with acute COVID-19. In DNA, the CDR3 is TGTGCCAGCAGCTTGGCCGGGGGGCTGTACGAGCAGTACTTC. It translates to CASSLAGGLYEQYF.